The 30 T cell receptor beta chains in this list originate from one sample, sequenced in a study of radiation and T cells in renal cell carcinoma. Time point in this sample: blood 4 weeks post-SBRT, at nephrectomy. Treatment indicated: 15 Gy SBRT to primary tumor, nephrectomy 4 weeks later. TCRdb keeps only in-frame clones here, not all; method: immunoSEQ multiplex PCR. The top ten clones hold 15% to 20% of a sample with about 140,000 clones, around nine tenths of them seen once. The starting material was blood, obtained from a patient whose treatment included radiotherapy and nephrectomy. All receptors derive from a woman between 50 and 59 years old with renal cell carcinoma.

Details on this clone: The identical CDR3 is also encoded by other nucleotide sequences in the sample. This CDR3 is CASSMGSYSNQPQHF. CDR3 in DNA: TGTGCCAGTAGTATGGGGTCCTATAGCAATCAGCCCCAGCATTTT. This chain connects TRBV19 to TRBJ1-5; no clear D gene. The CDR3 is made up of 15 amino acids. Germline CDR1 is LNHDA and CDR2 is SQIVND (reference sequence). The V and J ends lost 3 bases and 0 bases respectively, with 9 bases between them.

The chain employs TRBV15 and TRBJ1-2, with 12 bases identical to TRBD1. The CDR3 is 16 residues long. V trimming: 5 bases; J trimming: 2 bases; junction bases outside the gene matches: 6. Germline V gene data show CDR1 as LNHNV and CDR2 as YYDKDF (reference sequence). As DNA, the CDR3 is TGTGCCACCAGCGGCTATGGGACAGGGGGCAACTATGGCTACACCTTC. Protein sequence: CATSGYGTGGNYGYTF.

The chain has TRBV7-8 and TRBJ1-2; D is uncertain. This CDR3 has 12 amino acids. V lost 2 bases, J lost 3 bases, and 4 bases lay in between. CDR1 and CDR2 (germline): SGHVS, FQNEAQ. CDR3 coding DNA: TGTGCCAGCAGCTTAAGGGACTATGGCTACACCTTC. It is translated as CASSLRDYGYTF.

V gene TRBV7-2 combines with J gene TRBJ1-2; D ambiguous. CDR1 is SGHTA and CDR2 is FQGNSA in the germline V gene. The CDR3 sequence is 15 residues long. The ends were cut back, 4 bases at V and 3 bases at J, with 15 bases in the middle. CDR3 coding DNA: TGTGCCAGCAGCTCTCCGCCCCGGGGAGACTATGGCTACACCTTC. Its translation is CASSSPPRGDYGYTF.

This chain's CDR3 is CASSLDTNQPQHF. In DNA form, the CDR3 reads TGCGCCAGCAGCTTGGACACCAATCAGCCCCAGCATTTT. The chain links TRBV5-1 to TRBJ1-5; D unresolved. The germline CDR1 and CDR2 sequences are SGHRS and YFSETQ. CDR3 length: 13 amino acids. V gave up 0 bases and J gave up 3 bases, with 4 bases separating them.

This chain connects TRBV4-2 to TRBJ2-3; 7 bases are a match to TRBD2. V shed 1 base and J 0 bases; nucleotides not matched to a gene: 1. The V gene's germline CDR1 is LGHNA and CDR2 YNFKEQ. CDR3 length: 15 amino acids. In DNA form, the CDR3 reads TGTGCCAGCAGCCAAGGGGGAGGGAGCACAGATACGCAGTATTTT. This translates into CASSQGGGSTDTQYF.

The genes are TRBV4-3 and TRBJ2-2, with 8 nucleotides matching TRBD2. V lost 1 base to trimming and J lost 8 bases; unmatched junction nucleotides: 9. This CDR3 comprises 16 residues. Germline CDR1 is LGHNA and CDR2 is YSLEER. The CDR3 DNA reads TGCGCCAGCAGCCAAGTTCCAGCGGGGGAGGTAGGGGAGCTGTTTTTT. Protein sequence: CASSQVPAGEVGELFF.

This chain links TRBV2 with TRBJ1-5; 9 nucleotides agree with TRBD1. V trimming: 0 bases; J trimming: 2 bases; junction bases outside the gene matches: 8. The CDR3 is 18 residues long. CDR1 and CDR2 from the germline V gene are SNHLY and FYNNEI. This chain's CDR3 is CASSEAAGTGFRNQPQHF. The CDR3 bases are TGTGCCAGCAGTGAAGCGGCGGGGACAGGGTTCCGCAATCAGCCCCAGCATTTT.

This clone was seen a single time. V and J are TRBV7-8 and TRBJ1-1; D call uncertain. The CDR3 covers 15 residues. Germline assignment: CDR1 SGHVS and CDR2 FQNEAQ. Trimming took 0 bases from V and 3 from J, leaving 11 bases between them. The CDR3 spells CASSLALSGYTEAFF. CDR3 coding DNA: TGTGCCAGCAGCTTAGCGCTTTCGGGTTACACTGAAGCTTTCTTT.

This chain uses TRBV6-1 with TRBJ1-2; 7 positions agree with TRBD1. Trimming cost V 0 bases and J 14 bases; bases outside gene matches: 15. This CDR3 has 15 residues. Germline CDR1 reads MNHNS; CDR2 reads SASEGT. CDR3 DNA: TGTGCCAGCAGTGAAGCGCGGGACAGCCCTTTGCTAGAGACCTTC. Its translation: CASSEARDSPLLETF.

The rearrangement joins TRBV27 to TRBJ1-3, with unresolved D. V lost 8 bases to trimming and J lost 0 bases, with 17 bases between them. The CDR3 totals 16 residues. Germline V gene sequence: CDR1 MNHEY, CDR2 SMNVEV (reference sequence). The CDR3 region is CASGSNGLISGNTIYF. The CDR3 DNA reads TGTGCCAGCGGATCTAACGGCCTGATCTCTGGAAACACCATATATTTT.

This chain links TRBV10-1 with TRBJ1-2; D call uncertain. Per germline, CDR1 WNHNN and CDR2 SYGVQD (reference sequence). Between the trimmed V and J ends, which lost 7 bases and 0 bases, there was a span of 18 bases. CDR3 size: 16 residues. Here the CDR3 reads CASIDERALPNYGYTF. CDR3 coding DNA: TGCGCCAGCATAGATGAAAGGGCCTTACCTAACTATGGCTACACCTTC.

The chain recombines TRBV19 with TRBJ1-6; unclear D gene. V was trimmed by 4 bases and J by 0 bases, leaving 7 bases between them. CDR1 and CDR2 (germline): LNHDA, SQIVND (reference sequence). This CDR3 has 15 amino acids. CDR3 nucleotides: TGTGCCAGTAGTACTATGAGCTCCTATAATTCACCCCTCCACTTT. It specifies CASSTMSSYNSPLHF.

The chain combines TRBV6-6 with TRBJ1-2; perhaps TRBD1 as D (6 bases). Trimming shortened V by 2 bases and J by 9 bases, and 13 bases separated the two germline ends. The CDR3 sequence is 13 residues long. Germline V gene sequence: CDR1 MNHNY, CDR2 SVGAGI (reference sequence). The chain's CDR3 is CASSYRQEKRYTF. CDR3 nucleotide sequence: TGTGCCAGCAGTTACCGACAGGAGAAGCGCTACACCTTC.

The rearrangement links TRBV7-2 to TRBJ2-7; D ambiguous. With 2 bases removed from V and 5 bases from J, the gap between germline ends came to 13 bases. Germline lookup yields CDR1 SGHTA and CDR2 FQGNSA. The CDR3 has 14 residues. The CDR3 spells CASSLTVGSDEQYF. Here the CDR3 DNA reads TGTGCCAGCAGCTTAACCGTCGGGTCGGACGAGCAGTACTTC.

The table lists this clone with a few counts. The rearrangement uses TRBV18 and TRBJ1-5; 12 nucleotides match TRBD1. CDR1 is KGHSH, CDR2 LQKENI, per germline. The V gene end was trimmed by 5 bases and the J gene end by 5 bases; junction bases not matched to a gene: 4. CDR3 length equals 15 residues. The CDR3 nucleotides read TGTGCCAGCTCATCCGGGACAGGGGGCGATCAGCCCCAGCATTTT. It yields the protein CASSSGTGGDQPQHF.

This chain links TRBV18 with TRBJ1-4; 9 bases match TRBD1. The germline gives CDR1 KGHSH, CDR2 LQKENI. After removal of 5 bases from V and 3 bases from J, the junction contained 7 bases not matched to a gene. This CDR3 is built from 16 residues. CDR3 DNA: TGTGCCAGCTCAACGATGGGACAGGGTGCTAATGAAAAACTGTTTTTT. Its translation is CASSTMGQGANEKLFF.

The chain carries TRBV11-2 and TRBJ2-7, with D perhaps TRBD2 (5 bases). V was pared by 5 bases and J by 6 bases, with 11 bases between. The CDR3 extends over 12 amino acids. Germline CDR1 SGHAT, CDR2 FQNNGV. The CDR3 sequence: CASSPLGGEQYF. The CDR3 DNA reads as TGTGCCAGCAGCCCCCTTGGAGGCGAGCAGTACTTC.

CDR3 sequence: CASSQEIWGSWNGELFF. The DNA for the CDR3 is TGCGCCAGCAGCCAAGAAATCTGGGGTAGCTGGAACGGGGAGCTGTTTTTT. The V gene is TRBV4-3, the J gene TRBJ2-2, with unresolved D. With 0 bases removed from V and 7 bases from J, the gap between germline ends came to 18 bases. The CDR3 contains 17 residues. Germline lookup yields CDR1 LGHNA and CDR2 YSLEER.

This clone was detected only a few times. This sequence joins TRBV15 and TRBJ1-2; D is ambiguous. Germline values: CDR1 LNHNV, CDR2 YYDKDF (reference sequence). CDR3 length: 15 amino acids. With 0 bases removed from V and 3 bases from J, the gap between germline ends came to 11 bases. This CDR3 reads CATSRDRRAYYGYTF. CDR3 in DNA: TGTGCCACCAGCAGAGATCGGAGGGCGTACTATGGCTACACCTTC.

The J gene is TRBJ2-7, the V gene TRBV10-3; 7 nucleotides line up with TRBD1. The CDR3 loop spans 14 amino acids. V lost 6 bases, J lost 0 bases, and 5 bases stayed unmatched. Germline CDR1 is ENHRY and CDR2 is SYGVKD. The CDR3 DNA reads as TGTGCCATCAGCAAAGACAGGGCCTCCTACGAGCAGTACTTC. Protein sequence: CAISKDRASYEQYF.

This sequence joins TRBV6-5 and TRBJ1-1; TRBD1 might be the D (6 bases). V gave up 7 bases and J gave up 5 bases, with 11 bases separating them. CDR3 size: 12 residues. The germline V gene encodes CDR1 MNHEY and CDR2 SVGAGI. CDR3 amino acids: CASKKDRTEAFF. CDR3 bases: TGTGCCAGCAAGAAAGACAGGACTGAAGCTTTCTTT.

This chain uses TRBV7-2 with TRBJ1-4; D gene uncertain. The CDR3 covers 14 residues. V shed 5 bases and J shed 0 bases, with 7 bases lying between them. The germline V gene has CDR1 SGHTA and CDR2 FQGNSA. CDR3 loop: CASSRRSTNEKLFF. In DNA form, the CDR3 reads TGTGCCAGCAGCCGTCGATCAACTAATGAAAAACTGTTTTTT.

The V call is TRBV25-1, the J call TRBJ2-5, with 8 bases fitting TRBD1. The CDR3 is 15 residues long. Germline CDR1 reads MGHDK; CDR2 reads SYGVNS. With V trimmed by 6 bases and J by 4 bases, 10 bases remained unmatched. The CDR3 protein is CASSRPAGGRETQYF. In DNA, the CDR3 is TGTGCCAGCAGCCGACCGGCAGGGGGCAGAGAGACCCAGTACTTC.

The rearrangement links TRBV29-1 to TRBJ1-3; no firm D call. The CDR3 extends over 10 amino acids. V gave up 6 bases and J gave up 6 bases, with 6 bases separating them. CDR1 is SQVTM and CDR2 is ANQGSEA in the germline V gene. The CDR3 loop is CSVYENTIYF. CDR3 DNA sequence: TGCAGCGTCTATGAAAACACCATATATTTT.

The chain recombines TRBV9 with TRBJ2-1, with 9 bases identical to TRBD2. There are 16 residues in the CDR3. The V gene end was trimmed by 0 bases and the J gene end by 7 bases; junction bases not matched to a gene: 8. Germline V gene data show CDR1 as SGDLS and CDR2 as YYNGEE. The CDR3 here is CASSVAGSGSLNEQFF. The CDR3 nucleotides read TGTGCCAGCAGCGTAGCAGGTAGCGGGAGTTTGAATGAGCAGTTCTTC.

The V gene is TRBV10-1, the J gene TRBJ2-3; TRBD2 agrees at 11 bases. The CDR3 consists of 16 residues. V gave up 4 bases and J gave up 0 bases; unmatched junction bases: 3. CDR1 is WNHNN and CDR2 is SYGVQD in the germline V gene (reference sequence). This CDR3 reads CASSAGLAESTDTQYF. The CDR3 coding sequence is TGCGCCAGCAGTGCGGGACTAGCGGAGAGCACAGATACGCAGTATTTT.

The rearrangement links TRBV9 to TRBJ2-3; 8 bases agree with TRBD1. V shed 0 bases and J 5 bases; nucleotides not matched to a gene: 8. This CDR3 has 16 amino acids. CDR1 is SGDLS, CDR2 YYNGEE, per germline. The CDR3 nucleotides read TGTGCCAGCAGCGTAGGGCAGGGGGCTGGAATAGATACGCAGTATTTT. It is translated as CASSVGQGAGIDTQYF.

This clone came up once. The rearrangement uses TRBV28 and TRBJ1-1; 9 bases line up with TRBD1. CDR3 length: 13 amino acids. Germline CDR1 and CDR2: MDHEN and SYDVKM. V shed 5 bases, J shed 8 bases, and the junction held 6 bases outside the gene matches. CDR3 coding DNA: TGTGCCAGCAGTACCGCCGGGACAGGGGAAGCTTTCTTT. This gives the protein CASSTAGTGEAFF.

V gene TRBV18 combines with J gene TRBJ2-2; perhaps TRBD1 as D (6 bases). V was trimmed by 6 bases and J by 0 bases, leaving 11 bases between them. CDR1 KGHSH and CDR2 LQKENI come from the germline V gene. This CDR3 has 15 residues. The CDR3 region has the DNA TGTGCCAGCTCCCCCGGGACATCGAACACCGGGGAGCTGTTTTTT. Translated: CASSPGTSNTGELFF.